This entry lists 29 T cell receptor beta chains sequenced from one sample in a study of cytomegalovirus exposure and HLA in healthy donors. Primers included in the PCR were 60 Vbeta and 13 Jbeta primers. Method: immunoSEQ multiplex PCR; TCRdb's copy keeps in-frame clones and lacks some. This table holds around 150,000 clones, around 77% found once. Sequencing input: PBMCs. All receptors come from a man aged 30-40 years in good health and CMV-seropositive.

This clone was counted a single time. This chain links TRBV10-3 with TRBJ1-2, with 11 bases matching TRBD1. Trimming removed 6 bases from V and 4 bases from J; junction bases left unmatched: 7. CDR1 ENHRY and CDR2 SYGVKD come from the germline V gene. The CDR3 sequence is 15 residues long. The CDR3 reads CAISGQGAPGYGYTF. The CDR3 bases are TGTGCCATCAGCGGACAGGGGGCGCCAGGCTATGGCTACACCTTC.

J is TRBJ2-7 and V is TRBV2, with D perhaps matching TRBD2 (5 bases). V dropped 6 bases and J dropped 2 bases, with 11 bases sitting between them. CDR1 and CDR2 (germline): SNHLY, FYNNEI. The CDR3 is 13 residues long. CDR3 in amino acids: CASRPRGTYEQYF. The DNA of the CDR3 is TGTGCCAGCAGACCCCGGGGTACCTACGAGCAGTACTTC.

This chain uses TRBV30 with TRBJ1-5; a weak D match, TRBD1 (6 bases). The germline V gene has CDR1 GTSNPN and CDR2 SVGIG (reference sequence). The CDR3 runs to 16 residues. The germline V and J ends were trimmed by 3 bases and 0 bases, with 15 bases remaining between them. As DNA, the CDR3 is TGTGCCTGGAGAAACAGGGAAGGGGATAGCAATCAGCCCCAGCATTTT. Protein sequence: CAWRNREGDSNQPQHF.

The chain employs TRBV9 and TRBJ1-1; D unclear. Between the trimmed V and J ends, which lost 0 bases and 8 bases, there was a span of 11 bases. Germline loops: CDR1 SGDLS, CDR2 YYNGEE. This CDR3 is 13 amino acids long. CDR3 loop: CASSVAPETEAFF. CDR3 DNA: TGTGCCAGCAGCGTAGCACCAGAGACAGAAGCTTTCTTT.

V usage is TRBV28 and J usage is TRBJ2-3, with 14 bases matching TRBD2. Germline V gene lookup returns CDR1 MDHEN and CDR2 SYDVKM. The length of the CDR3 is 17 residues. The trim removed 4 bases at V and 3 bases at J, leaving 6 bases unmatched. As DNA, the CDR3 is TGTGCCAGCAGTTCGTCAAGACTAGCGGGGGGGACAGATACGCAGTATTTT. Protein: CASSSSRLAGGTDTQYF.

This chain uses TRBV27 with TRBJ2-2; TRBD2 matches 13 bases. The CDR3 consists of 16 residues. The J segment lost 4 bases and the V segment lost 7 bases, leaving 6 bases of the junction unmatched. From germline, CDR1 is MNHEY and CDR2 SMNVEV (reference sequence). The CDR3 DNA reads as TGTGCCAGCAAACTAGCGGGGGGGCCTGGCACCGGGGAGCTGTTTTTT. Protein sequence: CASKLAGGPGTGELFF.

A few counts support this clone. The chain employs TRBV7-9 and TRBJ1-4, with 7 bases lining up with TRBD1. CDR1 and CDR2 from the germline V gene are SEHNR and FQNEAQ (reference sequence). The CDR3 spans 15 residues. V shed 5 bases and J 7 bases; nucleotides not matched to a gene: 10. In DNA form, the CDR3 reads TGTGCCAGCAGCCTCCAGCCAGGGGGATCTGAAAAACTGTTTTTT. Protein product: CASSLQPGGSEKLFF.

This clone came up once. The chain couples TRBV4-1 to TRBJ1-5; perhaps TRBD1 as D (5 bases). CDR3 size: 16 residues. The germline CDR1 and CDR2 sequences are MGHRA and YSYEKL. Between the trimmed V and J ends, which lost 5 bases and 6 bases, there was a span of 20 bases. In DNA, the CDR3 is TGCGCCAGCAGCTTTGGGGCACGTAGCGGTGCTCAGCCCCAGCATTTT. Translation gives CASSFGARSGAQPQHF.

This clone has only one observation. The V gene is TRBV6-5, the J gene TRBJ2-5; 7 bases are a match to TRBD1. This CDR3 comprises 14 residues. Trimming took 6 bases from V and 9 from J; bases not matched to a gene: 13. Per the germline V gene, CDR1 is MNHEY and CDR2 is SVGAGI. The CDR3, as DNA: TGTGCCAGCAGATCCGGGACAGCCCTTACGGCCCAGTACTTC. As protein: CASRSGTALTAQYF.

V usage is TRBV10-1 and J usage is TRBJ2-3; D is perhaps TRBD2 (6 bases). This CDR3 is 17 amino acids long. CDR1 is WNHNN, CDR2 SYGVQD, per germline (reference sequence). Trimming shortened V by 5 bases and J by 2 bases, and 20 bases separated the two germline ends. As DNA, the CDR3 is TGCGCCAGCAGTTCCTGGAGGGAGGAGGCCGCCACAGATACGCAGTATTTT. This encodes CASSSWREEAATDTQYF.

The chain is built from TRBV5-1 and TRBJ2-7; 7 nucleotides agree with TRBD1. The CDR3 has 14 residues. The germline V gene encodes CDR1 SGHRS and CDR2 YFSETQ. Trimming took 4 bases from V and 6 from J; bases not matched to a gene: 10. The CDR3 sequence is CASSGERGPREQYF. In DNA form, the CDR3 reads TGCGCCAGCAGCGGGGAGAGGGGGCCACGCGAGCAGTACTTC.

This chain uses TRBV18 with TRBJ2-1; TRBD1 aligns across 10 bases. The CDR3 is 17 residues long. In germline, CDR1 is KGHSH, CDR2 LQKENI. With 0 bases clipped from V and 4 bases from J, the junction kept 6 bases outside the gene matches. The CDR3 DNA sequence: TGTGCCAGCTCACCACCGGGTTCGGGACAGGGGTACAATGAGCAGTTCTTC. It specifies CASSPPGSGQGYNEQFF.

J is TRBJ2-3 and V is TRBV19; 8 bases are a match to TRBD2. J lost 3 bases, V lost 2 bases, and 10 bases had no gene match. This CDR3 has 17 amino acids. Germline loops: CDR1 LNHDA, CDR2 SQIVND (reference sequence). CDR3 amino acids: CASSISRSGGKTDTQYF. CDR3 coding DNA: TGTGCCAGTAGTATATCGAGAAGCGGGGGCAAGACAGATACGCAGTATTTT.

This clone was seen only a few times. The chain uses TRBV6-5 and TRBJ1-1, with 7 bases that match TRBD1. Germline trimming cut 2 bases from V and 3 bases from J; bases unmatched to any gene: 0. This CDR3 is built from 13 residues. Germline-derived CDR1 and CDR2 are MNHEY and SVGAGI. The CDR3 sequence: CASSYDRDTEAFF. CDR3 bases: TGTGCCAGCAGTTACGACAGGGACACTGAAGCTTTCTTT.

DNA for the CDR3: TGTGCCAGCTCAGCCTACAGTAGCGGGGGCGGATCAGAGACCCAGTACTTC. Translating it yields CASSAYSSGGGSETQYF. The chain links TRBV18 to TRBJ2-5; 9 bases line up with TRBD2. The CDR3 is 17 residues long. Trimming at V came to 5 bases and at J to 4 bases, leaving 14 bases not matched to a gene. Germline-derived CDR1 and CDR2 are KGHSH and LQKENI.

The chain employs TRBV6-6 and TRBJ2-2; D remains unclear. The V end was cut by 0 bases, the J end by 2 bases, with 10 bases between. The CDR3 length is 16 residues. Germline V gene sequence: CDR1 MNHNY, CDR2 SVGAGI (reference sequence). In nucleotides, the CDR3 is TGTGCCAGCAGTTACTCGAGACGACTTAACACCGGGGAGCTGTTTTTT. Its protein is CASSYSRRLNTGELFF.

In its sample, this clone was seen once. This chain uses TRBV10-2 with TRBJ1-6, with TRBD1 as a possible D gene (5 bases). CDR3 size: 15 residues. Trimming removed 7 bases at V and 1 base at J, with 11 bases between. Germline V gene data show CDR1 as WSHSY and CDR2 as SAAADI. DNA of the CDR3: TGCGCCAGCAAACTCGGGGGTTCCTATAATTCACCCCTCCACTTT. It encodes CASKLGGSYNSPLHF.

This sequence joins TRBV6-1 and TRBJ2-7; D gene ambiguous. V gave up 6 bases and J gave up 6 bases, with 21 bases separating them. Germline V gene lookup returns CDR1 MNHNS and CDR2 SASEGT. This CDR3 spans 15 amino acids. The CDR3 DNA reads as TGTGCCAGCAGGGTCGAAGATAGATCAGGATCCGAGCAGTACTTC. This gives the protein CASRVEDRSGSEQYF.

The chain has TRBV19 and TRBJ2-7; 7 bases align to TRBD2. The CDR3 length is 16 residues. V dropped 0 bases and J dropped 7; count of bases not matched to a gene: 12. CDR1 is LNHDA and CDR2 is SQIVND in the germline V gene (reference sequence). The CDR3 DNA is TGTGCCAGTAGTATAGAGCCTAGCGGTTTCGTTCGAGAGCAGTACTTC. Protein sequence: CASSIEPSGFVREQYF. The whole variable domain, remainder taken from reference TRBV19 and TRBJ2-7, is DGGITQSPKYLFRKEGQNVTLSCEQNLNHDAMYWYRQDPGQGLRLIYYSQIVNDFQKGDIAEGYSVSREKKESFPLTVTSAQKNPTAFYLCASSIEPSGFVREQYFGPGTRLTVT.

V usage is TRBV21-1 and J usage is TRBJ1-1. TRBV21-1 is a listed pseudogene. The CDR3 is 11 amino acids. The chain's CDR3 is CAGGPRTEAFF. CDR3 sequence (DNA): TGTGCCGGAGGGCCGAGGACTGAAGCTTTCTTT.

CDR3 sequence (DNA): TGTGCCTGGAGTGTACTGAGGGATTCACCCCTCCACTTT. Translated: CAWSVLRDSPLHF. The gene calls are TRBV30 and TRBJ1-6, with D uncertain. Germline CDR1 reads GTSNPN; CDR2 reads SVGIG (reference sequence). The CDR3 covers 13 residues. V was pared by 0 bases and J by 8 bases, with 8 bases between.

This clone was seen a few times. CDR3 region: CASSQTVFDGYTF. CDR3 bases: TGTGCCAGCAGCCAGACAGTTTTCGATGGCTACACCTTC. The rearrangement links TRBV9 to TRBJ1-2, with TRBD1 as a possible D gene (5 bases). Trimming stripped 4 bases from V and 6 bases from J, with 13 bases between. CDR1 and CDR2 (germline): SGDLS, YYNGEE. The CDR3 length is 13 residues.

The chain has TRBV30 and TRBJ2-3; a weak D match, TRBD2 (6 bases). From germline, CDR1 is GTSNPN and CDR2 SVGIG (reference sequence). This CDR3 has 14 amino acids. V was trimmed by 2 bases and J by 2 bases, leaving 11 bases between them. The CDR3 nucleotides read TGTGCCTGGAGTACAGGACTATACACAGATACGCAGTATTTT. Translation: CAWSTGLYTDTQYF.

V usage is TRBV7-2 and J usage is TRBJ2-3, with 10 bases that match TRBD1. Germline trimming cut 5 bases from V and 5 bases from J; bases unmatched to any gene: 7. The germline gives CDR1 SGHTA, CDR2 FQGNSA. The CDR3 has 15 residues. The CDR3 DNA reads TGTGCCAGCAGCCAGACAGGGGGCGCCGAAGATACGCAGTATTTT. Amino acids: CASSQTGGAEDTQYF.

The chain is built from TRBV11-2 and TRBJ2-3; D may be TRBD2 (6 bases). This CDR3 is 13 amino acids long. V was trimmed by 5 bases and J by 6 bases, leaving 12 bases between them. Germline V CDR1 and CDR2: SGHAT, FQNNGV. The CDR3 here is CASSLGLSDTQYF. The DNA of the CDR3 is TGTGCCAGCAGCCTGGGACTTTCCGATACGCAGTATTTT.

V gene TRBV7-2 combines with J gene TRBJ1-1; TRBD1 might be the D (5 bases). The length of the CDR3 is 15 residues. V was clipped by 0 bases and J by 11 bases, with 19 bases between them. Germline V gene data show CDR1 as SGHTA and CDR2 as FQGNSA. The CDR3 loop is CASSLATATNGRAFF. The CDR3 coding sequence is TGTGCCAGCAGCTTAGCGACAGCGACCAACGGGAGGGCTTTCTTT.

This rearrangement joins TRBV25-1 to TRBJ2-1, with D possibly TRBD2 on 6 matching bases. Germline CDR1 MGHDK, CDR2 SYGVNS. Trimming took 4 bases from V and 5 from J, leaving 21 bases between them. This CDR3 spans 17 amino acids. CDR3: CASSAYSGTPKDNEQFF. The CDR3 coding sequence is TGTGCCAGCAGTGCCTACTCCGGGACTCCAAAAGACAATGAGCAGTTCTTC.

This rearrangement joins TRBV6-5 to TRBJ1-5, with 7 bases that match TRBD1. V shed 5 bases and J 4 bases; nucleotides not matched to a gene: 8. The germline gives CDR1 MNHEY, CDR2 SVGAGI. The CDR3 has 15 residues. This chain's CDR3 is CASSRKRGLNQPQHF. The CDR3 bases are TGTGCCAGCAGTAGAAAAAGGGGGCTAAATCAGCCCCAGCATTTT.

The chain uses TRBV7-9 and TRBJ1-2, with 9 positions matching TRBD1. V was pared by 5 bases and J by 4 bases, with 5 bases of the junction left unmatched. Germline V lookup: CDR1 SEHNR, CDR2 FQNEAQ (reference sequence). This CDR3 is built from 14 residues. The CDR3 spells CASSQGTGIYGYTF. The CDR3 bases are TGTGCCAGCAGCCAGGGGACAGGGATCTATGGCTACACCTTC.